The T cell receptor (beta chain) described here comes from a study of Tregs in tolerant kidney transplant recipients. Study-level points and caveats: Findings come from small patient numbers and require larger validation. Expanding Tregs on activated donor B cells appeared to best identify donor-specific TCRbeta clones.

Assay: immunoSEQ multiplex PCR; the TCRdb copy retains only in-frame clones and omits some. Of about 240,000 clones in the sample, approximately 84% were seen once. As concerns this clone: Its antigen is not known.

Unstimulated Tregs (CD4+CD25+CD127-) and CD4+CD25- non-Tregs were sorted from PBMCs. The CDR3 is 17 amino acids. CDR1 and CDR2 (germline): SGHRS, YFSETQ. V gave up 3 bases and J gave up 0 bases, with 16 bases separating them. This rearrangement joins TRBV5-1 to TRBJ1-3, with D unclear. Source material: CD4+ T cells from blood. The sequence came from a human donor in good health. The CDR3 reads CASSSNPNFSSGNTIYF. In DNA form, the CDR3 reads TGCGCCAGCAGCTCGAACCCCAATTTCAGCTCTGGAAACACCATATATTTT.